These T cell receptor beta chains were read from a single sample in a study of OX40 agonist ivuxolimab in advanced cancers. Here immunoSEQ multiplex PCR was the method, and the copy in TCRdb shows in-frame clones only, minus some. Of roughly 41,000 clones in the sample, 89% were seen once. The source material was CD4+ or CD8+ T cells sorted from blood, sampled in a trial of the OX40 agonist ivuxolimab. The origin of the receptors is an adult with an advanced solid tumor such as melanoma, head and neck, liver or kidney cancer. The CDR3 runs from the conserved cysteine through the conserved F or W.

V: TRBV7-2
CDR3: CASSSPGQGWYEQYF

V: TRBV2
CDR3: CASSEVGQGPNSPLHF

V: TRBV4-3
CDR3: CASSRNWRGDTGELFF

V: TRBV5-5
CDR3: CASSLGLADYEQYF

V: TRBV19
CDR3: CASQPASGRYNEQFF

V: TRBV7-9
CDR3: CASSPGREEQYF

V: TRBV27
CDR3: CASSLSVGQPQHF

V: TRBV4-1
CDR3: CASSQEGSGRQFF

V: TRBV6-6
CDR3: CASSYGGGADTQYF

V: TRBV4-3
CDR3: CASSQSTYSGGYEQYF

V: TRBV30
CDR3: CAWSISNGAEAFF

V: TRBV9
CDR3: CASSVGFTPYEQYF

V: TRBV5-4
CDR3: CASLPGTSGSIDEQFF

V: TRBV7-3
CDR3: CASSLSGGPYEQYF

V: TRBV27
CDR3: CASRLWAGELGYTF

V: TRBV19
CDR3: CATERGNEQFF

V: TRBV30
CDR3: CAWDPGGTGTFF

V: TRBV9
CDR3: CASSVTGYSTNEKLFF

V: TRBV29-1
CDR3: CSVGEQGLKGYTF

V: TRBV6-1
CDR3: CASIGRISSTDTQYF

V: TRBV13
CDR3: CASSSLAETQYF

V: TRBV11-2
CDR3: CASSEYPRLAEETQYF

V: TRBV6-5
CDR3: CAIGGIYNEQFF

V: TRBV5-1
CDR3: CASSLGQETQYF

V: TRBV27
CDR3: CASSLVPGELFF

V: TRBV7-7
CDR3: CASSLGGPTDTQYF